This T cell receptor beta chain is drawn from a study of CD8 T cells in ankylosing spondylitis. Broader study findings: A TCR beta motif of about 8 highly homologous variants appeared characteristic of ankylosing spondylitis blood.

Germline assignment: CDR1 SQVTM and CDR2 ANQGSEA. V dropped 7 bases and J dropped 0; count of bases not matched to a gene: 4. This CDR3 spans 13 amino acids. Libraries of TCR beta came from quantitative 5'-RACE with molecular barcodes. TCRdb re-derived calls from the 5' RACE reads in MiXCR, one entry per CDR3 protein. The sample records 400,000 to 450,000 distinct CDR3 sequences, roughly 18% being singletons. The table lists this clonotype with many counts. The antigen is undetermined. Source material: blood, either unsorted or a sorted T cell fraction (not recorded which). The source of this sequence is a male donor with ankylosing spondylitis. The chain links TRBV29-1 to TRBJ1-1; the match to TRBD1 covers 8 bases. CDR3 nucleotide sequence: TGCAGCGCCCGGACAGGGTTGAACACTGAAGCTTTCTTT. Residues: CSARTGLNTEAFF. Based on the CDR3 plus reference TRBV29-1 and TRBJ1-1, the full variable domain is SAVISQKPSRDICQRGTSLTIQCQVDSQVTMMFWYRQQPGQSLTLIATANQGSEATYESGFVIDKFPISRPNLTFSTLTVSNMSPEDSSIYLCSARTGLNTEAFFGQGTRLTVV.